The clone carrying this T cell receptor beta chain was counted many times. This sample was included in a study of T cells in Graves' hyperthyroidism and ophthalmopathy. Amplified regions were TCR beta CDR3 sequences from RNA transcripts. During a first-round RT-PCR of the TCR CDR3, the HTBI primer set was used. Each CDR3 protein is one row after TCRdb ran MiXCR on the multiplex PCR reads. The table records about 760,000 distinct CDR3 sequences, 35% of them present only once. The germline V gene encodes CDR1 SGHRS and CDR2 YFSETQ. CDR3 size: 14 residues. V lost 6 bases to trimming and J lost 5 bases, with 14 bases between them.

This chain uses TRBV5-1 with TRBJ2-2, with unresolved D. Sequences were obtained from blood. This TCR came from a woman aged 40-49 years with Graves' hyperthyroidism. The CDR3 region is CASTMRRPTGELFF. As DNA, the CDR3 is TGCGCCAGCACAATGCGCCGTCCAACCGGGGAGCTGTTTTTT.